The T cell receptor beta chain under discussion was sequenced for a study of T cells in Graves' hyperthyroidism and ophthalmopathy (dated by TCRdb to the late 2010s). In the study overall: Peripheral blood was collected at initial diagnosis, before any treatment. A discovery cohort of 95 to 100 patients, roughly 45 with Graves' ophthalmopathy and 55 to 60 with stable Graves' hyperthyroidism, was used to find distinguishing TCR V-J signatures. Prospective prediction of ophthalmopathy was tested in an independent validation cohort consisting of roughly 20 hyperthyroidism patients and some 15 patients who later progressed to ophthalmopathy. The 85 to 100 discovery patients were divided at random into training and test sets in a 7:3 ratio. In addition, the study compared T-cell repertoires in thyroid tissue and in blood from several Graves' hyperthyroidism patients. After sampling, hyperthyroidism patients received methimazole starting at 30 mg daily, and ophthalmopathy patients received high-dose intravenous methylprednisolone. According to the paper, TCR Vbeta CDR3 sequencing was carried out on over 130 peripheral blood samples, which came from 40 to 45 ophthalmopathy, under 85 hyperthyroidism and some 17 progressor patients. The paper's findings and limits, for the study overall: Most expanded thyroid clonotypes (frequency above 0.001) were also found in blood, which suggests that blood repertoires may mirror thyroid immune responses. No statistical method was used to fix the sample size in advance, and group allocation was not hidden from the investigators. In validation, the model predicted progression to ophthalmopathy with 60% to 71% sensitivity and 72% to 75% specificity, a median of 6.5 months before onset. Ophthalmopathy was separated from stable hyperthyroidism by a 13 V-J signature model, with approximately 89% sensitivity and about 81% specificity obtained in cross-validation and 80%/75% obtained in testing.

The TCR beta CDR3 regions were amplified from the RNA transcripts. The TCR CDR3 was subjected to a first round of RT-PCR using the HTBI primer set and the Qiagen OneStep RT-PCR kit. Libraries were constructed in a second round of multiplex PCR, after which size selection and purification were performed. Sequencing of the libraries was done on an Illumina HiSeq2000 using paired-end 100 bp reads. Processing in the source paper ran as follows. SOAPnuke was used to process the raw data, removing reads that contained adapters or uncalled bases, had a mean Phred below 15, or lacked an exact match to the constant primer or identifier. COPE v1.2.5 was used to merge the high-quality paired reads, and each unique nucleotide sequence was defined as a clonotype. MiTCR v1.1 was used to align clonotypes to the IMGT TRBV, TRBD and TRBJ reference segments. Analysis was restricted to V-J combinations with a frequency above 0.0001, which covered just over 98% of repertoires. The TCS score was defined as F50 (clonal expansion) divided by E x V (chaos), with BLOSUM62-based TCRdist calculated between CDR3 peptides within each V-J. Welch's t-statistics and random forest reduced roughly 540 V-J features to under 15, which were used in a naive Bayes classifier (R e1071). The public reads were quality trimmed at Q25 with fastp and then assembled into clones with MiXCR by TCRdb, keeping productive beta chains. All rows with the same CDR3 protein become a single entry with the most common DNA and genes. The V and J calls here are based on TCRdb, not the publication. The sample table shows approximately 480,000 distinct CDR3 sequences, and under 25% are seen once. Less than 30% of the sample is held by the ten biggest clonotypes.

Stable Graves' hyperthyroidism was defined as the absence of progression to ophthalmopathy over 18 months of follow-up. Hyperthyroidism patients were newly diagnosed, with disease duration under 2 months, and aged 18 to 65 years. Exclusion was applied to patients with uncontrolled infections, other autoimmune diseases, pregnancy or lactation. Diagnoses relied on clinical symptoms, serum thyroxine and TRAb, thyroid ultrasound and orbital computed tomography. PBMCs were isolated from 7.5 to 10 ml of fresh peripheral blood by Ficoll-Paque density gradient centrifugation. Trizol reagent was used to extract total RNA, and RNA quality was then checked on an Agilent 2100 Bioanalyzer. The germline V gene (reference sequence) supplies CDR1 MNHEY and CDR2 SMNVEV. The CDR3 has 17 amino acids, counting the end cysteine and phenylalanine. Just CDR3 DNA is preserved here, 51 bases in frame from base 1. At the junction V is shortened by 2 bases and J by 0 bases, with 11 bases in between.

This clonotype was seen ten or more times. Its antigen remains unidentified. No quality values exist for individual bases; no much larger clone is one base distant. Material for sequencing was blood. The chain uses TRBV27 and TRBJ2-6; the D gene remains uncertain. The source is a man younger than 35 with Graves' hyperthyroidism. The CDR3 protein sequence reads: CASSLARTSSGANVLTF. The nucleotide sequence is TGTGCCAGCAGTTTAGCACGGACGAGCTCTGGGGCCAACGTCCTGACTTTC. With the rest looked up from the reference TRBV27 and TRBJ2-6 genes rather than sequenced, the full variable domain is EAQVTQNPRYLITVTGKKLTVTCSQNMNHEYMSWYRQDPGLGLRQIYYSMNVEVTDKGDVPEGYKVSRKEKRNFPLILESPSPNQTSLYFCASSLARTSSGANVLTFGAGSRLTVL.